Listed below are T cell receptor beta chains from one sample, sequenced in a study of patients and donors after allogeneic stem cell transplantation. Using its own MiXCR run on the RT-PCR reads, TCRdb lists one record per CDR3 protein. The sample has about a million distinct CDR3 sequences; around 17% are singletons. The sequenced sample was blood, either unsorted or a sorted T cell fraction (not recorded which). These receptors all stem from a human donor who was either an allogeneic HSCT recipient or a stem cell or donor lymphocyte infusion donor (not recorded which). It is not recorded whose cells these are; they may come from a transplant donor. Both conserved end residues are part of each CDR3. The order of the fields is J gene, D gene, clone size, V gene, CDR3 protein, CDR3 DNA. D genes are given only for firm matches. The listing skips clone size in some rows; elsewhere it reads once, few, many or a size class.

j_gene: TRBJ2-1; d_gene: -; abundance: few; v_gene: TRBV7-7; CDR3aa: CASSPSLGRLNEQFF; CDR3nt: TGTGCTAGCAGCCCCTCACTAGGGCGGTTGAATGAGCAGTTCTTC
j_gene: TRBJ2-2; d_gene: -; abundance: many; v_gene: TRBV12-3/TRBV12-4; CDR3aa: CASSLGSYTGELFF; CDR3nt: TGTGCCAGCAGTCTCGGGTCTTACACCGGGGAGCTGTTTTTT
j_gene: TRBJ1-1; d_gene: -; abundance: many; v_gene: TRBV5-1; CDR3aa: CASSLGPGTARGFF; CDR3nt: TGCGCCAGCAGCTTGGGGCCCGGGACCGCCAGGGGCTTCTTT
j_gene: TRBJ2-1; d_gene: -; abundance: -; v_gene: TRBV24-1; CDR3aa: CATSDWGGSNNEQFF; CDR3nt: TGTGCCACCAGTGATTGGGGCGGGTCCAACAATGAGCAGTTCTTC
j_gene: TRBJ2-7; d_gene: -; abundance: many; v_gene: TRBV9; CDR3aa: CASSVGAGLGEQYF; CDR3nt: TGTGCCAGCAGCGTAGGAGCAGGGTTGGGCGAGCAGTACTTC
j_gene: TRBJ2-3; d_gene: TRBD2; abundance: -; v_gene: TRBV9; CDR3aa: CASSVGPAGITDTQYF; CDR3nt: TGTGCCAGCAGCGTAGGCCCAGCGGGAATCACAGATACGCAGTATTTT
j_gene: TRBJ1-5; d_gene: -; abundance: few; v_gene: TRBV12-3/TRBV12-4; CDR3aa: CASSPHRGGGNQPQHF; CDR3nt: TGTGCCAGCAGTCCCCACCGGGGTGGTGGCAATCAGCCCCAGCATTTT
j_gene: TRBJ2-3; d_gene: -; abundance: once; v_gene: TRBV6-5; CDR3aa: CASSYSWQVNTDTQYF; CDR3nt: TGTGCCAGCAGTTACAGTTGGCAGGTCAACACAGATACGCAGTATTTT
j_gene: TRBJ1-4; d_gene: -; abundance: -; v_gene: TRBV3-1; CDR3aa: CASSNRRKKNTNEKLFF; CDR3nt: TGTGCCAGCAGCAACCGACGGAAGAAAAATACTAATGAAAAACTGTTTTTT
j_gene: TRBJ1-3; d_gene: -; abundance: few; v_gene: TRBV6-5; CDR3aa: CASSLGRPSSGNTIYF; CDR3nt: TGTGCCAGCAGTTTAGGACGCCCGAGCTCTGGAAACACCATATATTTT
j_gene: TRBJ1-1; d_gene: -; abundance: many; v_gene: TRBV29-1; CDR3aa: CSVEGNTEAFF; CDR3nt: TGCAGCGTTGAGGGGAACACTGAAGCTTTCTTT
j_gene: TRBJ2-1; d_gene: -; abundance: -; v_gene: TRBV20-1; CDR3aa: CSASPPQKGNEQFF; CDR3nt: TGCAGTGCTAGTCCGCCCCAAAAGGGGAATGAGCAGTTCTTC
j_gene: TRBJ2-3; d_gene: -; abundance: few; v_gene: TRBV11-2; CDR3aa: CASSFLSVASVIGDTQYF; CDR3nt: TGTGCCAGCAGCTTCCTCTCAGTGGCTAGCGTGATCGGAGATACGCAGTATTTT
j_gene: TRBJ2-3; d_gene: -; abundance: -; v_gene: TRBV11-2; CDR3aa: CASSLPNLPPDTQYF; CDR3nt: TGTGCCAGCAGCTTACCAAACCTCCCCCCAGATACGCAGTATTTT
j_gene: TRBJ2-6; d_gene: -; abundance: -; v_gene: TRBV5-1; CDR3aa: CASSLSQTGANVLTF; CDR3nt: TGCGCCAGCAGCTTGAGCCAAACTGGGGCCAACGTCCTGACTTTC
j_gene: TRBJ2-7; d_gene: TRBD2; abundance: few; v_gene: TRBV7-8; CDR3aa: CASRIREATYEQYF; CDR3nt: TGTGCCAGCAGAATCCGGGAGGCTACCTACGAGCAGTACTTC
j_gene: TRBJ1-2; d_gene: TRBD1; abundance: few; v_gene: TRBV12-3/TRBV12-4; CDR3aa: CASSRTGTFYGYTF; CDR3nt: TGTGCCAGCAGTAGGACAGGGACTTTCTATGGCTACACCTTC
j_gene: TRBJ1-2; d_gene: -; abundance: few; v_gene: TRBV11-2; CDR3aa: CASSPLRGRANYGYTF; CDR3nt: TGTGCCAGCAGCCCGCTCCGGGGAAGAGCTAACTATGGCTACACCTTC
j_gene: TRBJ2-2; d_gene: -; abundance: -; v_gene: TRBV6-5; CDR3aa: CASSYQTLTGELFF; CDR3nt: TGTGCCAGCAGTTACCAGACTCTTACCGGGGAGCTGTTTTTT
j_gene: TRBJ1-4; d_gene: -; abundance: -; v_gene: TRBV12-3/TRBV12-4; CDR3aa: CASSFWGAGEKLFF; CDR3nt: TGTGCCAGCAGTTTCTGGGGGGCAGGTGAAAAACTGTTTTTT
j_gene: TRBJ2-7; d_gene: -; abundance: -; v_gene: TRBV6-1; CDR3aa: CASSRGKNAWATYEQYF; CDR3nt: TGTGCCAGTTCCCGAGGGAAGAATGCTTGGGCTACCTACGAGCAGTACTTC
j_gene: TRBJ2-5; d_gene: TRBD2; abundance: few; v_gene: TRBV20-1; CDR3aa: CSGQGLAGPSATQYF; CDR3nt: TGCAGTGGCCAGGGACTAGCGGGCCCTTCTGCGACCCAGTACTTC
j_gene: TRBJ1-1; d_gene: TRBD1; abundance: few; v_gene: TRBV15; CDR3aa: CATSRTGAMNTEAFF; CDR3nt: TGTGCCACCAGCAGGACAGGGGCTATGAACACTGAAGCTTTCTTT
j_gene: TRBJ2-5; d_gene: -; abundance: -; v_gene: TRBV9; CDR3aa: CASSRDSPGETQYF; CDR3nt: TGTGCCAGCAGTCGCGACAGTCCCGGGGAGACCCAGTACTTC
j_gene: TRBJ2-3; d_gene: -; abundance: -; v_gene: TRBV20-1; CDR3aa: CSAWGAQSSTDTQYF; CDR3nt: TGCAGTGCCTGGGGGGCACAATCTAGCACAGATACGCAGTATTTT
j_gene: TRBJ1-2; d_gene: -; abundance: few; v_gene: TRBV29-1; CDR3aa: CSVELQNYGYTF; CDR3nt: TGCAGCGTTGAATTACAGAACTATGGCTACACCTTC
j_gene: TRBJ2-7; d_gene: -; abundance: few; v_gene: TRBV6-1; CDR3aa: CASSRFRSSYEQYF; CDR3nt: TGTGCCAGCAGCCGCTTCCGGAGCTCCTACGAGCAGTACTTC
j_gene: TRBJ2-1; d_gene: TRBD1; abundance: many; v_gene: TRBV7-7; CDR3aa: CASSPGRGPNNEQFF; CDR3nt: TGTGCTAGCAGCCCGGGCAGGGGGCCTAACAATGAGCAGTTCTTC
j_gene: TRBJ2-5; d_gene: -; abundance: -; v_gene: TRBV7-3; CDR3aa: CASSAFGGTETQYF; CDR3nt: TGTGCCAGCAGCGCTTTCGGGGGCACAGAGACCCAGTACTTC
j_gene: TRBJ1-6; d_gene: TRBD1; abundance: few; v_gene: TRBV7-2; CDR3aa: CASSRQGFHSYNSPLHF; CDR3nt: TGTGCCAGCAGCCGACAGGGGTTCCACTCCTATAATTCACCCCTCCACTTT
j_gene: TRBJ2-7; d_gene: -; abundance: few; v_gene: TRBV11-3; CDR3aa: CASSLKGHEQYF; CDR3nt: TGTGCCAGCAGCTTGAAGGGTCACGAGCAGTACTTC
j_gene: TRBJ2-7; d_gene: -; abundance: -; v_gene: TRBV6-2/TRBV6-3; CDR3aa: CASAQGPYEQYF; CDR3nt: TGTGCCAGTGCGCAGGGACCCTACGAGCAGTACTTC
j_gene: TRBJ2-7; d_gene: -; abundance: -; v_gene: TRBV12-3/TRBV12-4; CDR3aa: CASSLWGRETPYEQYF; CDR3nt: TGTGCCAGCAGTTTATGGGGCCGGGAGACCCCATACGAGCAGTACTTC
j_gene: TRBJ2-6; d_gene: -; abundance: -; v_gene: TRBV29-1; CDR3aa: CSVRQGIGSGANVLTF; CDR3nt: TGCAGCGTTAGGCAGGGTATAGGGTCTGGGGCCAACGTCCTGACTTTC
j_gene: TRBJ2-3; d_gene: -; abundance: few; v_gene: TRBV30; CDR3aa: CAWSVPPPDTQYF; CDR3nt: TGTGCCTGGAGTGTCCCGCCCCCAGATACGCAGTATTTT
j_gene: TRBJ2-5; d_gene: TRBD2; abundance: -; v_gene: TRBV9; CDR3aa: CASSVDPLGTTKETQYF; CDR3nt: TGTGCCAGCAGCGTAGATCCGCTTGGGACTACAAAAGAGACCCAGTACTTC
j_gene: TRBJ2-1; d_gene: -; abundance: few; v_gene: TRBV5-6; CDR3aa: CASSLQVAWIYNEQFF; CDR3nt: TGTGCCAGCAGCCTGCAAGTGGCCTGGATCTACAATGAGCAGTTCTTC
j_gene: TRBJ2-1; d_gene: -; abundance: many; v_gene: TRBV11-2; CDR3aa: CASSLDQNYNEQFF; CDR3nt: TGTGCCAGCAGCTTAGATCAGAACTACAATGAGCAGTTCTTC
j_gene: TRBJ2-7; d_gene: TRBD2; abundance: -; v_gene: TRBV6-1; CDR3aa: CASTLELAGAYEQYF; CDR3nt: TGTGCCAGCACCCTCGAGCTAGCGGGAGCCTACGAGCAGTACTTC
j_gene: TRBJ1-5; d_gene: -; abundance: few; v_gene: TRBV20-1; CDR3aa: CSALNQGGGKTQHF; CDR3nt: TGCAGTGCTCTTAATCAGGGAGGAGGGAAGACCCAGCATTTT
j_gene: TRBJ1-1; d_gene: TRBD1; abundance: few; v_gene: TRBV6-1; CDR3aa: CASSGQGYTEAFF; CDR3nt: TGTGCCAGCAGTGGACAGGGTTACACTGAAGCTTTCTTT
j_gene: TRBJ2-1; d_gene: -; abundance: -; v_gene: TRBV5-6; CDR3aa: CASSLGETVGEEQFF; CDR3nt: TGTGCCAGCAGCTTGGGGGAGACGGTGGGTGAAGAGCAGTTCTTC
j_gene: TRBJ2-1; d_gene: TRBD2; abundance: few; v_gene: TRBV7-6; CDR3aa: CASSTLAGGVDEQFF; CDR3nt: TGTGCCAGCAGTACCCTAGCGGGAGGGGTTGATGAGCAGTTCTTC
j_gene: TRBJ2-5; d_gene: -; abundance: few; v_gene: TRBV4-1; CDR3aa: CASSLDLPGETQYF; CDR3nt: TGCGCCAGCAGCCTGGACCTTCCCGGGGAGACCCAGTACTTC
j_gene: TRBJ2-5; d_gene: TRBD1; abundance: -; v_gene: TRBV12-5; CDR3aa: CASGRTGGPGGQETQYF; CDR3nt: TGTGCTAGTGGCCGCACAGGGGGTCCTGGGGGTCAAGAGACCCAGTACTTC
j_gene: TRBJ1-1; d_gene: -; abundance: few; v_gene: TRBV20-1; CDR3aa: CSARDEGPGPIAEAFF; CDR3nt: TGCAGTGCTAGAGATGAGGGCCCAGGGCCCATAGCTGAAGCTTTCTTT
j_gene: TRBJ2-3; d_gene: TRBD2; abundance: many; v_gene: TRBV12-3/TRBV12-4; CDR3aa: CASSSASLSGGADTQYF; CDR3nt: TGTGCCAGCAGTTCGGCATCACTTAGCGGGGGTGCCGATACGCAGTATTTT
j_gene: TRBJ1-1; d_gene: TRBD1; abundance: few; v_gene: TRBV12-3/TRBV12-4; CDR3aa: CASRRTGRTEAFF; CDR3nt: TGTGCCAGCAGACGGACAGGGAGGACTGAAGCTTTCTTT
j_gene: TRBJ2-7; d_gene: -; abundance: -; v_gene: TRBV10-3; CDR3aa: CAISGGLLSSYEQYF; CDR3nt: TGTGCCATCAGTGGGGGACTGTTAAGCTCCTACGAGCAGTACTTC
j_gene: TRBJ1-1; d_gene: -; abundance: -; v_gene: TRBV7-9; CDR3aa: CASSSGTPHEAFF; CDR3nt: TGTGCCAGCAGCTCCGGGACACCCCATGAAGCTTTCTTT
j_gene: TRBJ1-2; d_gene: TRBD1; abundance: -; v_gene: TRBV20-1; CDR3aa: CSARAETGSNYGYTF; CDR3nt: TGCAGTGCTAGAGCCGAGACAGGGTCTAACTATGGCTACACCTTC